The 31 T cell receptor beta chains presented below share a single source sample, sequenced in a study of T cell repertoires in cytomegalovirus infection. MiXCR, run by TCRdb on the reads, gives a single entry per CDR3 protein. The sample consists of roughly 170,000 distinct CDR3 sequences, about a fifth of them appearing once. These receptors are not linked to any known antigen. The starting material was CD8+ T cells from cultured PBMCs, obtained from culture after CMV antigen stimulation. The receptors were gathered from a human donor in good health (CMV status not recorded). Some clones in this sample may be carry-over from other donors' samples.

The chain joins TRBV11-2 to TRBJ2-7; TRBD2 is a possible D gene (6 bases). With 0 bases removed from V and 3 bases from J, the gap between germline ends came to 9 bases. The length of the CDR3 is 14 residues. Germline V gene sequence: CDR1 SGHAT, CDR2 FQNNGV. The CDR3 DNA follows: TGTGCCAGCAGCTTAGACGTGGACTACTACGAGCAGTACTTC. Translated, it gives CASSLDVDYYEQYF.

This clonotype was observed once. One junction end does not reproduce the germline sequence, and a read error may be involved. This rearrangement joins TRBV30 to TRBJ2-1, with 12 bases matching TRBD2. CDR1 is GTSNPN and CDR2 is SVGIG in the germline V gene (reference sequence). This CDR3 has 12 residues. The CDR3 coding sequence is TGTGCCTGGATAACTAGCGGGGGGCCAGGGCTCTTC. Protein sequence: CAWITSGGPGLF. The full variable domain, completed using reference TRBV30 and TRBJ2-1, is SQTIHQWPATLVQPVGSPLSLECTVEGTSNPNLYWYRQAAGRGLQLLFYSVGIGQISSEVPQNLSASRPQDRQFILSSKKLLLSDSGFYLCAWITSGGPGLFGPGTRLTVL.

The rearrangement uses TRBV6-6 and TRBJ1-3; tentatively, D is TRBD1 (6 bases). This CDR3 has 15 amino acids. V was clipped by 10 bases and J by 2 bases, with 18 bases between them. Germline V lookup: CDR1 MNHNY, CDR2 SVGAGI (reference sequence). Written as DNA, the CDR3 is TGTGCCACCCTGGCAGGGGCGCGACCTGGAAACACCATATATTTT. This gives the protein CATLAGARPGNTIYF.

Concerning this clonotype: The junction differs from germline at one of its ends, possibly a read error. J is TRBJ2-7 and V is TRBV6-2 or TRBV6-3; D call uncertain. This CDR3 comprises 11 residues. Germline CDR1 is MNHEY and CDR2 is SVGEGT. DNA of the CDR3: TGTGCAAGCAGTTGCGGCTACGAGCAGTACTTC. This gives the protein CASSCGYEQYF.

The chain is built from TRBV9 and TRBJ1-1; D possibly corresponds to TRBD1 (6 bases). CDR1 and CDR2 (germline): SGDLS, YYNGEE. Trimming stripped 3 bases from V and 5 bases from J, with 14 bases between. This CDR3 spans 14 amino acids. This CDR3 reads CASSGNRENTEAFF. The DNA of the CDR3 is TGTGCCAGCAGCGGAAACAGGGAAAATACTGAAGCTTTCTTT. Full variable domain (missing parts from reference TRBV9 and TRBJ1-1): DSGVTQTPKHLITATGQRVTLRCSPRSGDLSVYWYQQSLDQGLQFLIQYYNGEERAKGNILERFSAQQFPDLHSELNLSSLELGDSALYFCASSGNRENTEAFFGQGTRLTVV.

The chain combines TRBV9 with TRBJ2-1; a weak D match, TRBD2 (7 bases). Germline V CDR1 and CDR2: SGDLS, YYNGEE. The CDR3 is 17 amino acids. The germline V and J ends were trimmed by 4 bases and 0 bases, with 17 bases remaining between them. Here the CDR3 reads CASSLREGESSYNEQFF. CDR3 nucleotide sequence: TGTGCCAGCAGCCTTAGGGAGGGGGAGAGCTCCTACAATGAGCAGTTCTTC. The variable domain in full, completed from reference TRBV9 and TRBJ2-1, reads DSGVTQTPKHLITATGQRVTLRCSPRSGDLSVYWYQQSLDQGLQFLIQYYNGEERAKGNILERFSAQQFPDLHSELNLSSLELGDSALYFCASSLREGESSYNEQFFGPGTRLTVL.

The genes are TRBV7-6 and TRBJ2-3, with TRBD2 matching 13 bases. Germline lookup yields CDR1 SGHVS and CDR2 FNYEAQ. CDR3 size: 15 residues. The ends lost 9 bases at V and 2 bases at J; junction bases unmatched: 5. The CDR3 spells CASGLAGATTDTQYF. The CDR3 coding sequence is TGTGCCAGTGGACTAGCGGGGGCAACCACAGATACGCAGTATTTT.

This clonotype was counted a few times. The rearrangement joins TRBV12-3 or TRBV12-4 to TRBJ2-5; 9 nucleotides line up with TRBD1. After removal of 8 bases from V and 5 bases from J, the junction contained 9 bases not matched to a gene. The CDR3 extends over 14 amino acids. In DNA, the CDR3 is TGTGCCAGCTCCCGGGACAGGGAGTCCGAGACCCAGTACTTC. This gives the protein CASSRDRESETQYF.

The sample holds a few counts of this clonotype. The J gene is TRBJ2-3, the V gene TRBV20-1; D possibly uses TRBD1 or TRBD2 (5 bases each). The germline V gene has CDR1 DFQATT and CDR2 SNEGSKA (reference sequence). This CDR3 comprises 17 residues. V lost 4 bases and J 0 bases, leaving 20 bases between the germline ends. In nucleotides, the CDR3 is TGCAGTGCTACTCCTTACCGGGACCCCACTAGCACAGATACGCAGTATTTT. This translates into CSATPYRDPTSTDTQYF.

The table lists this clonotype with a few counts. The rearrangement joins TRBV4-1 to TRBJ1-1; tentatively, D is TRBD1 (5 bases). In germline, CDR1 is MGHRA, CDR2 YSYEKL. Trimming stripped 1 base from V and 5 bases from J, with 17 bases between. CDR3 length equals 16 residues. The CDR3 nucleotides read TGCGCCAGCAGCCAAGCAGGGTCCGGAATAAAGACTGAAGCTTTCTTT. This sequence encodes CASSQAGSGIKTEAFF.

This clonotype was observed a handful of times. The chain combines TRBV7-9 with TRBJ2-6, with no clear D. V shed 5 bases and J shed 2 bases, with 10 bases lying between them. Germline V gene data show CDR1 as SEHNR and CDR2 as FQNEAQ (reference sequence). This CDR3 contains 15 residues. CDR3 sequence reads: CASSPRSPGANVLTF. CDR3 nucleotide sequence: TGTGCCAGCAGCCCGCGGAGCCCTGGGGCCAACGTCCTGACTTTC. Complete variable domain (other parts from reference TRBV7-9 and TRBJ2-6): DTGVSQNPRHKITKRGQNVTFRCDPISEHNRLYWYRQTLGQGPEFLTYFQNEAQLEKSRLLSDRFSAERPKGSFSTLEIQRTEQGDSAMYLCASSPRSPGANVLTFGAGSRLTVL.

V and J are TRBV7-2 and TRBJ1-5, with a tentative D call TRBD1 (6 bases). This CDR3 spans 16 amino acids. V was clipped by 7 bases and J by 6 bases, with 22 bases between them. CDR1 is SGHTA, CDR2 FQGNSA, per germline. Here the CDR3 DNA reads TGTGCCAGCACTAACCCTGAGGGGGGCGTAGGTCAGCCCCAGCATTTT. Its translation: CASTNPEGGVGQPQHF.

This rearrangement joins TRBV7-6 to TRBJ1-1; D not resolved. From germline, CDR1 is SGHVS and CDR2 FNYEAQ. Trimming took off 5 bases at V and 4 bases at J, with 14 bases between the two ends. This CDR3 spans 14 amino acids. CDR3 in DNA: TGTGCCAGCAGCCCGGCTCGGAGTAGCACTGAAGCTTTCTTT. As protein: CASSPARSSTEAFF.

This clonotype has at least ten counts. CDR3 bases: TGCGCCAGCAGCCAAGTGGACCTCCGGTATGAGCAGTTCTTC. Translation gives CASSQVDLRYEQFF. The V call is TRBV4-3, the J call TRBJ2-1, with unresolved D. CDR3 length: 14 amino acids. Trimming took 1 base from V and 8 from J, leaving 12 bases between them. Germline V gene lookup returns CDR1 LGHNA and CDR2 YSLEER.

This clonotype was recorded a few times. The gene calls are TRBV6-4 and TRBJ1-5, with D tentatively TRBD1 (5 bases). Germline CDR1 and CDR2: MRHNA and SNTAGT. The CDR3 is 22 amino acids. V lost 2 bases, J lost 0 bases, and 29 bases lay in between. In DNA form, the CDR3 reads TGTGCCAGCAGTGACCGGCGTTCCCCGAGACAGACGCTACTTTATAGCAATCAGCCCCAGCATTTT. Translation: CASSDRRSPRQTLLYSNQPQHF.

This clonotype has just a few counts. The J gene is TRBJ2-7, the V gene TRBV6-1; TRBD1 agrees at 10 bases. This CDR3 has 13 residues. V was clipped by 6 bases and J by 5 bases; unmatched bases: 4. Germline CDR1 is MNHNS and CDR2 is SASEGT. Here the CDR3 reads CASRRQGADEQYF. In DNA, the CDR3 is TGTGCCAGCAGAAGACAGGGGGCCGACGAGCAGTACTTC.

V gene TRBV7-8 combines with J gene TRBJ1-5; D unclear. In germline, CDR1 is SGHVS, CDR2 FQNEAQ. CDR3 length equals 17 residues. The ends were cut back, 5 bases at V and 0 bases at J, with 17 bases in the middle. CDR3 bases: TGTGCCAGCAGCCCTCGACAAGCTGCTTATAGCAATCAGCCCCAGCATTTT. This gives the protein CASSPRQAAYSNQPQHF. Based on the CDR3 plus reference TRBV7-8 and TRBJ1-5, the full variable domain is GAGVSQSPRYKVAKRGQDVALRCDPISGHVSLFWYQQALGQGPEFLTYFQNEAQLDKSGLPSDRFFAERPEGSVSTLKIQRTQQEDSAVYLCASSPRQAAYSNQPQHFGDGTRLSIL.

V and J are TRBV28 and TRBJ1-2; D is perhaps TRBD1 (6 bases). V was trimmed by 5 bases and J by 8 bases, leaving 21 bases between them. The CDR3 consists of 15 residues. From germline, CDR1 is MDHEN and CDR2 SYDVKM. For the CDR3, the DNA is TGTGCCAGCAGTACCGTAACCATTACAGGGAGCGGCTACACCTTC. Translated: CASSTVTITGSGYTF.

This rearrangement joins TRBV28 to TRBJ2-1; the D call may be TRBD1 or TRBD2 (6 bases each). Germline CDR1 reads MDHEN; CDR2 reads SYDVKM. The V and J ends lost 5 bases and 6 bases respectively, with 23 bases between them. The CDR3 loop spans 17 amino acids. CDR3 nucleotide sequence: TGTGCCAGCAGTCCATTATCGGGGGCCACTAACAGCAATGAGCAGTTCTTC. It yields the protein CASSPLSGATNSNEQFF.

This chain connects TRBV10-3 to TRBJ2-1, with TRBD1 matching over 10 bases. Per the germline V gene, CDR1 is ENHRY and CDR2 is SYGVKD. The CDR3 covers 12 residues. V was pared by 10 bases and J by 9 bases, with 6 bases of the junction left unmatched. DNA of the CDR3: TGTGCCACGAGGACAGGGGGGGTTGAGCAGTTCTTC. Amino acids: CATRTGGVEQFF.

The genes are TRBV27 and TRBJ2-7; D is unclear. Germline loops: CDR1 MNHEY, CDR2 SMNVEV (reference sequence). The CDR3 length is 14 residues. V was pared by 0 bases and J by 6 bases, with 12 bases between. CDR3 bases: TGTGCCAGCAGTTTATCGTCATCCGGGTCCGAGCAGTACTTC. Residues: CASSLSSSGSEQYF.

The rearrangement uses TRBV7-6 and TRBJ1-2, with a tentative D call TRBD1 (5 bases). The CDR3 length is 12 residues. V lost 5 bases, J lost 4 bases, and 8 bases lay in between. Germline CDR1 reads SGHVS; CDR2 reads FNYEAQ. CDR3 protein: CASSGHPYGYTF. The CDR3 region has the DNA TGTGCCAGCAGCGGACACCCCTATGGCTACACCTTC.

This clonotype has a handful of counts. The chain is built from TRBV6-2 or TRBV6-3 and TRBJ2-7, with 11 nucleotides matching TRBD1. The ends lost 2 bases at V and 0 bases at J; junction bases unmatched: 3. The CDR3 is 16 amino acids. Looked up from germline, CDR1 is MNHEY and CDR2 is SVGEGT. The CDR3: CASSYQDRGPSYEQYF. The CDR3 nucleotides read TGTGCCAGCAGTTACCAGGACAGGGGGCCCTCCTACGAGCAGTACTTC.

This clonotype was observed a few times. The CDR3 region has the DNA TGTGCCAGCAGCTTAGACAGAGCCAAAAACATTCAGTACTTC. Translated, it gives CASSLDRAKNIQYF. The chain employs TRBV7-8 and TRBJ2-4; no reliable D call. The CDR3 covers 14 residues. The ends were cut back, 1 base at V and 0 bases at J, with 4 bases in the middle. Germline-derived CDR1 and CDR2 are SGHVS and FQNEAQ.

J is TRBJ1-6 and V is TRBV7-2; D is unclear. Germline lookup yields CDR1 SGHTA and CDR2 FQGNSA. The length of the CDR3 is 16 residues. Trimming pared 4 bases from V and 0 bases from J, leaving 10 bases between. The CDR3 sequence is CASSSTGLSYNSPLHF. The DNA of the CDR3 is TGTGCCAGCAGCTCCACCGGTCTCTCCTATAATTCACCCCTCCACTTT. Using reference TRBV7-2 and TRBJ1-6 for the parts outside the CDR3, the full variable domain is GAGVSQSPSNKVTEKGKDVELRCDPISGHTALYWYRQSLGQGLEFLIYFQGNSAPDKSGLPSDRFSAERTGGSVSTLTIQRTQQEDSAVYLCASSSTGLSYNSPLHFGNGTRLTVT.

This clonotype was seen at least ten times. The chain combines TRBV7-9 with TRBJ2-7, with D tentatively TRBD1 or TRBD2 (5 bases each). This CDR3 has 14 residues. The V gene's germline CDR1 is SEHNR and CDR2 FQNEAQ (reference sequence). The ends were cut back, 5 bases at V and 2 bases at J, with 13 bases in the middle. CDR3 sequence (DNA): TGTGCCAGCAGCCCCAGGGACGGACCCTACGAGCAGTACTTC. This gives the protein CASSPRDGPYEQYF. Together with reference TRBV7-9 and TRBJ2-7, the CDR3 gives the full variable domain: DTGVSQNPRHKITKRGQNVTFRCDPISEHNRLYWYRQTLGQGPEFLTYFQNEAQLEKSRLLSDRFSAERPKGSFSTLEIQRTEQGDSAMYLCASSPRDGPYEQYFGPGTRLTVT.

The rearrangement uses TRBV12-3 or TRBV12-4 and TRBJ2-7; no definite D call. CDR3 length: 13 residues. V was pared by 4 bases and J by 5 bases, with 12 bases between. The CDR3 region has the DNA TGTGCCAGCAGTTGGGGTTGGAAGGACGAGCAGTACTTC. Its translation: CASSWGWKDEQYF.

This clonotype was detected a few times. The chain recombines TRBV7-8 with TRBJ1-5; the match to TRBD1 covers 9 bases. Germline V gives CDR1 SGHVS, CDR2 FQNEAQ. V was clipped by 5 bases and J by 3 bases; unmatched bases: 5. This CDR3 is 15 amino acids long. The CDR3 DNA sequence: TGTGCCAGCAGCATGGGACAGGGATTCAATCAGCCCCAGCATTTT. As protein: CASSMGQGFNQPQHF.

V and J are TRBV4-2 and TRBJ1-2; D unclear. Trimming pared 11 bases from V and 6 bases from J, leaving 16 bases between. The CDR3 loop spans 12 amino acids. Germline loops: CDR1 LGHNA, CDR2 YNFKEQ. CDR3 loop: CASDGPDNGYTF. The CDR3 DNA follows: TGTGCCTCCGATGGCCCGGATAATGGCTACACCTTC.

The chain recombines TRBV14 with TRBJ2-1, with D hard to call. The CDR3 length is 16 residues. CDR1 SGHDN and CDR2 FVKESK come from the germline V gene. Trimming removed 2 bases from V and 0 bases from J, with 11 bases in between. The DNA of the CDR3 is TGTGCCAGCAGCCAAAGGGAATTTCGCTCCTACAATGAGCAGTTCTTC. Encoded protein: CASSQREFRSYNEQFF. The full variable domain, with the rest looked up from reference TRBV14 and TRBJ2-1, is EAGVTQFPSHSVIEKGQTVTLRCDPISGHDNLYWYRRVMGKEIKFLLHFVKESKQDESGMPNNRFLAERTGGTYSTLKVQPAELEDSGVYFCASSQREFRSYNEQFFGPGTRLTVL.

The chain employs TRBV28 and TRBJ1-5; D is uncertain. V was trimmed by 3 bases and J by 0 bases, leaving 9 bases between them. Germline assignment: CDR1 MDHEN and CDR2 SYDVKM. The CDR3 runs to 15 residues. CDR3 residues: CASSFGRHSNQPQHF. The CDR3 DNA is TGTGCCAGCAGTTTCGGCAGGCATAGCAATCAGCCCCAGCATTTT. The entire variable domain, with the rest obtained from reference TRBV28 and TRBJ1-5, is as follows: DVKVTQSSRYLVKRTGEKVFLECVQDMDHENMFWYRQDPGLGLRLIYFSYDVKMKEKGDIPEGYSVSREKKERFSLILESASTNQTSMYLCASSFGRHSNQPQHFGDGTRLSIL.